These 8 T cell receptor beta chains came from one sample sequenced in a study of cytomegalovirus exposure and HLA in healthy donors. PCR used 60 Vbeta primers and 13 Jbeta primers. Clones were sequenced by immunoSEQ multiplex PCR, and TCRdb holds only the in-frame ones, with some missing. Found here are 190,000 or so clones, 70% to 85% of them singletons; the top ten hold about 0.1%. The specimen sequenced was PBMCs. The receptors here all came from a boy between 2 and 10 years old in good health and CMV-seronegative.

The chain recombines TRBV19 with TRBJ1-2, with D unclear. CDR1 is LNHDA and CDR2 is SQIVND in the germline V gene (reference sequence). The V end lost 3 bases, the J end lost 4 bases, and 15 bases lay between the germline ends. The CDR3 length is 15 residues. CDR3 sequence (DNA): TGTGCCAGTAGTATCGGGAAGACCCCAGTCTATGGCTACACCTTC. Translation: CASSIGKTPVYGYTF.

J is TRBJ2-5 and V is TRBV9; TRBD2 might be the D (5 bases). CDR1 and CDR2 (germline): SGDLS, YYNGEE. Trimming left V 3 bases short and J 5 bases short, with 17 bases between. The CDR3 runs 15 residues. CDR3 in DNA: TGTGCCAGCAGCGCTGGCCCCACTAGTCAGGAGACCCAGTACTTC. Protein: CASSAGPTSQETQYF.

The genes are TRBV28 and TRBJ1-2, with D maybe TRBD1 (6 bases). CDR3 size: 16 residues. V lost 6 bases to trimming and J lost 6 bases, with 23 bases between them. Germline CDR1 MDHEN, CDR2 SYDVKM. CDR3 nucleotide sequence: TGTGCCAGCAGCACCCCTTATAACAGGGACGAGGATGGCTACACCTTC. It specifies CASSTPYNRDEDGYTF.

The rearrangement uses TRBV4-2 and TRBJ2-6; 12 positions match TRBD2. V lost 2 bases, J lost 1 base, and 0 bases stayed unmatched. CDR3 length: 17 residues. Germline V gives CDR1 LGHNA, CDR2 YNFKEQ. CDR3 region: CASSQLAGGSGANVLTF. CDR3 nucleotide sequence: TGTGCCAGCAGCCAACTAGCGGGGGGGTCTGGGGCCAACGTCCTGACTTTC.

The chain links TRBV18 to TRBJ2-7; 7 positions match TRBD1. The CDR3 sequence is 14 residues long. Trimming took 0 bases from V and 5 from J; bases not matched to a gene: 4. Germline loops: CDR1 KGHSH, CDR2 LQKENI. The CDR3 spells CASSPPRDRDEQYF. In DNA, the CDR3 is TGTGCCAGCTCACCACCCCGCGACAGGGACGAGCAGTACTTC.

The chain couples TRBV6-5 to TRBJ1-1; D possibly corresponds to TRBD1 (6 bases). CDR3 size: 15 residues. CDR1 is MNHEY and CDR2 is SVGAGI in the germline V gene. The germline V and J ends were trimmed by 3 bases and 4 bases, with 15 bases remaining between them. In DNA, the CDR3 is TGTGCCAGCAGTTATCTAGGGGGTTTGGCCACTGAAGCTTTCTTT. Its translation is CASSYLGGLATEAFF.

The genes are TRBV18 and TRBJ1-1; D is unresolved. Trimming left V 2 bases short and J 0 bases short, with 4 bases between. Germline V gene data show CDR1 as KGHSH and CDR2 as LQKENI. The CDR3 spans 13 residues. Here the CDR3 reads CASSPGMNTEAFF. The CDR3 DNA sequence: TGTGCCAGCTCACCAGGCATGAACACTGAAGCTTTCTTT. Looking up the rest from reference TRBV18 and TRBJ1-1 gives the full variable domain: NAGVMQNPRHLVRRRGQEARLRCSPMKGHSHVYWYRQLPEEGLKFMVYLQKENIIDESGMPKERFSAEFPKEGPSILRIQQVVRGDSAAYFCASSPGMNTEAFFGQGTRLTVV.

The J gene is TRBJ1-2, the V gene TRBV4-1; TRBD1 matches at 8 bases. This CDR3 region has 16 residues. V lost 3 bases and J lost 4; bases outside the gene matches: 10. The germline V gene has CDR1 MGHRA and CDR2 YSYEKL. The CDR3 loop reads CASSQLGQGTPYGYTF. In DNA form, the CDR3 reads TGCGCCAGCAGCCAGCTCGGACAGGGAACTCCCTATGGCTACACCTTC.